What follows is one T cell receptor (beta chain) and its context. This record comes from a study of blood T cell repertoires in COVID-19. Across the whole study: Nucleic acid was either cDNA or gDNA, and it came from T cells, B-cell-depleted T cells, or PBMCs.

Using immunoSEQ multiplex PCR, the repertoire was profiled, and TCRdb retains in-frame clones only, with some absent. The profile covers some 260,000 clones, with roughly 86% appearing a single time and around 0.67% taken by the ten largest. The TCR sequence derives from a human donor in a cohort sampled during active COVID-19. The sample taken for sequencing was peripheral blood.

DNA for the CDR3: TGTGCCAGCAGTTACTCCGGCAGGGGGCTTGACGAGCAGTACTTC. As protein: CASSYSGRGLDEQYF. This chain uses TRBV6-5 with TRBJ2-7; 8 positions match TRBD1. CDR3 size: 15 residues. Germline V gives CDR1 MNHEY, CDR2 SVGAGI. The ends lost 0 bases at V and 5 bases at J; junction bases unmatched: 6.